Following are 23 T cell receptor beta chains from one sample sequenced in a study of cytomegalovirus exposure and HLA in healthy donors. The PCR had 60 Vbeta and 13 Jbeta primers. Only in-frame clones appear in the TCRdb table, and some are missing; sequencing was by immunoSEQ multiplex PCR. This table holds 120,000 or so clones, over 65% found once. The sample taken for sequencing was PBMCs. These receptor sequences come from a man aged 25 to 40 in good health and CMV-seronegative.

The chain uses TRBV6-5 and TRBJ1-2, with D uncertain. The length of the CDR3 is 13 residues. V shed 7 bases and J shed 8 bases, with 17 bases lying between them. CDR1 MNHEY and CDR2 SVGAGI come from the germline V gene. This CDR3 reads CASTLGTGVGYTF. CDR3 DNA sequence: TGTGCCAGCACCCTCGGAACCGGGGTCGGCTACACCTTC.

The chain has TRBV5-1 and TRBJ1-1; D gene ambiguous. The CDR3 contains 16 residues. Germline assignment: CDR1 SGHRS and CDR2 YFSETQ. The V end was cut by 4 bases, the J end by 1 base, with 17 bases between. The CDR3 DNA follows: TGCGCCAGCAGCCGCTTGAGGTTCGGAGGGAACACTGAAGCTTTCTTT. This gives the protein CASSRLRFGGNTEAFF. Based on the CDR3 plus reference TRBV5-1 and TRBJ1-1, the full variable domain is KAGVTQTPRYLIKTRGQQVTLSCSPISGHRSVSWYQQTPGQGLQFLFEYFSETQRNKGNFPGRFSGRQFSNSRSEMNVSTLELGDSALYLCASSRLRFGGNTEAFFGQGTRLTVV.

The V call is TRBV4-3, the J call TRBJ2-2; weak D call: TRBD2 (7 bases). This CDR3 has 17 residues. V was shortened by 3 bases and J by 2 bases, with 16 bases between the two germline ends. Germline loops: CDR1 LGHNA, CDR2 YSLEER. As DNA, the CDR3 is TGCGCCAGCAGCCAGGGGGGGCTAGCGCGAAACACCGGGGAGCTGTTTTTT. It specifies CASSQGGLARNTGELFF.

The CDR3 coding sequence is TGTGCCAGCAGTGATATAGGACTGCAGCCTCCCAACTATGGCTACACCTTC. It codes for CASSDIGLQPPNYGYTF. The chain links TRBV6-1 to TRBJ1-2; no reliable D call. V dropped 3 bases and J dropped 2 bases, with 19 bases sitting between them. The CDR3 has 17 residues. CDR1 and CDR2 (germline): MNHNS, SASEGT.

The gene calls are TRBV7-8 and TRBJ1-5, with no clear D. Trimming cost V 5 bases and J 6 bases, with 11 bases left between them. The CDR3 spans 13 residues. The germline CDR1 and CDR2 sequences are SGHVS and FQNEAQ. CDR3 sequence: CASSTRPGQPQHF. The CDR3 region has the DNA TGTGCCAGCAGCACCCGTCCGGGTCAGCCCCAGCATTTT.

In its sample, this clone was seen a few times. The rearrangement uses TRBV13 and TRBJ1-2, with TRBD1 identical over 10 bases. V lost 5 bases and J lost 7; bases outside the gene matches: 4. Germline CDR1 PRHDT, CDR2 FYEKMQ (reference sequence). CDR3 size: 13 residues. Written as DNA, the CDR3 is TGTGCCAGCAGCCTTGGACAGGGGGTTGGCTACACCTTC. Translating it yields CASSLGQGVGYTF.

The V gene is TRBV7-9, the J gene TRBJ2-7; D gene uncertain. V dropped 2 bases and J dropped 2 bases, with 10 bases sitting between them. CDR3 length equals 14 residues. Germline-derived CDR1 and CDR2 are SEHNR and FQNEAQ (reference sequence). CDR3 amino acids: CASSLHISTYEQYF. CDR3 bases: TGTGCCAGCAGCTTACACATCTCGACCTACGAGCAGTACTTC.

J is TRBJ1-2 and V is TRBV5-4; a weak D match, TRBD1 (6 bases). This CDR3 contains 16 residues. Trimming took off 0 bases at V and 4 bases at J, with 16 bases between the two ends. In germline, CDR1 is SGHNT, CDR2 YYREEE (reference sequence). CDR3 DNA sequence: TGTGCCAGCAGCTTGGGTTCCCCACAGGGAAGCTATGGCTACACCTTC. Translation gives CASSLGSPQGSYGYTF.

This clone was seen just once. J is TRBJ2-4 and V is TRBV7-8, with TRBD1 as a possible D gene (5 bases). The CDR3 totals 16 residues. V lost 0 bases to trimming and J lost 2 bases, with 11 bases between them. CDR1 is SGHVS, CDR2 FQNEAQ, per germline. The CDR3 loop reads CASSLADRFTKNIQYF. DNA of the CDR3: TGTGCCAGCAGCTTAGCAGACAGATTTACCAAAAACATTCAGTACTTC.

The chain combines TRBV7-2 with TRBJ2-7; TRBD2 agrees at 8 bases. The V gene end was trimmed by 0 bases and the J gene end by 2 bases; junction bases not matched to a gene: 6. CDR1 and CDR2 (germline): SGHTA, FQGNSA. The CDR3 is made up of 16 amino acids. The CDR3 bases are TGTGCCAGCAGCTTAGCGGGGGGACTAGTTGCCTACGAGCAGTACTTC. It specifies CASSLAGGLVAYEQYF.

The chain links TRBV5-1 to TRBJ2-7, with 9 bases fitting TRBD2. The V segment lost 0 bases and the J segment 4 bases; nucleotides outside the gene matches: 5. Germline V gene data show CDR1 as SGHRS and CDR2 as YFSETQ. The CDR3 consists of 15 residues. CDR3 protein: CASSLVASGIYEQYF. CDR3 nucleotide sequence: TGCGCCAGCAGCTTGGTGGCTAGCGGGATATACGAGCAGTACTTC.

The genes are TRBV11-2 and TRBJ1-1, with D perhaps matching TRBD1 (5 bases). The CDR3 spans 14 residues. Trimming removed 2 bases from V and 4 bases from J, with 11 bases in between. The V gene's germline CDR1 is SGHAT and CDR2 FQNNGV. CDR3 nucleotides: TGTGCCAGCAGCTTAAGATCGGGGGGCACTGAAGCTTTCTTT. It codes for CASSLRSGGTEAFF.

The chain combines TRBV2 with TRBJ2-7, with 8 bases identical to TRBD2. The germline V gene encodes CDR1 SNHLY and CDR2 FYNNEI. The CDR3 has 13 residues. Trimming cost V 8 bases and J 6 bases; bases outside gene matches: 9. The chain's CDR3 is CASGRGGRVEQYF. DNA for the CDR3: TGTGCCAGCGGCCGGGGGGGCAGGGTCGAGCAGTACTTC.

This rearrangement joins TRBV7-2 to TRBJ2-1, with 12 bases aligning to TRBD2. In germline, CDR1 is SGHTA, CDR2 FQGNSA. The CDR3 is made up of 16 amino acids. V shed 5 bases and J 2 bases; nucleotides not matched to a gene: 4. The chain's CDR3 is CASSRRLAGAYNEQFF. The CDR3 DNA follows: TGTGCCAGCAGCCGTAGACTAGCGGGGGCCTACAATGAGCAGTTCTTC. Supplemented by reference TRBV7-2 and TRBJ2-1, the full variable domain reads GAGVSQSPSNKVTEKGKDVELRCDPISGHTALYWYRQSLGQGLEFLIYFQGNSAPDKSGLPSDRFSAERTGGSVSTLTIQRTQQEDSAVYLCASSRRLAGAYNEQFFGPGTRLTVL.

This sequence joins TRBV14 and TRBJ2-5, with 12 bases lining up with TRBD2. The V gene's germline CDR1 is SGHDN and CDR2 FVKESK. This CDR3 comprises 17 residues. Unmatched junction bases numbered 6, after V lost 0 bases and J lost 4 bases. The CDR3 DNA is TGTGCCAGCAGCCAAGATGCTAGCGGGAGGGCCGGAGAGACCCAGTACTTC. Translated, it gives CASSQDASGRAGETQYF.

The V gene is TRBV4-2, the J gene TRBJ2-1; 8 positions agree with TRBD2. Germline V gene lookup returns CDR1 LGHNA and CDR2 YNFKEQ. The CDR3 length is 14 residues. The ends lost 8 bases at V and 9 bases at J; junction bases unmatched: 12. This CDR3 reads CASYGGAGVGEQFF. Written as DNA, the CDR3 is TGTGCCAGCTACGGGGGGGCGGGAGTAGGTGAGCAGTTCTTC.

The chain combines TRBV5-1 with TRBJ2-5, with D possibly TRBD2 on 6 matching bases. The CDR3 extends over 15 amino acids. V was trimmed by 0 bases and J by 5 bases, leaving 14 bases between them. Germline V gene sequence: CDR1 SGHRS, CDR2 YFSETQ. DNA for the CDR3: TGCGCCAGCAGCTTGGCCGTACTAGCCCGGGAGACCCAGTACTTC. This translates into CASSLAVLARETQYF.

The chain has TRBV4-1 and TRBJ1-5, with D perhaps TRBD1 (6 bases). Germline CDR1 reads MGHRA; CDR2 reads YSYEKL. V lost 2 bases and J lost 5, with 13 bases in between. This CDR3 contains 15 residues. CDR3 in DNA: TGCGCCAGCAGCCAAAAGGGGGAGGGCGATCAGCCCCAGCATTTT. Its protein is CASSQKGEGDQPQHF.

This clone has just a few counts. V and J are TRBV29-1 and TRBJ1-2, with D possibly being TRBD1 (6 bases). The CDR3 sequence is 12 residues long. The V gene's germline CDR1 is SQVTM and CDR2 ANQGSEA. The ends were cut back, 5 bases at V and 8 bases at J, with 15 bases in the middle. The CDR3 DNA sequence: TGCAGCGTTACGCGGGGGGGGCAAGGCTACACCTTC. Its protein product is CSVTRGGQGYTF.

This chain uses TRBV7-2 with TRBJ1-5; D remains ambiguous. Germline values: CDR1 SGHTA, CDR2 FQGNSA. The CDR3 spans 17 residues. V dropped 5 bases and J dropped 0 bases, with 17 bases sitting between them. CDR3 in DNA: TGTGCCAGCAGCGCTAATTCCCGACACCTTAGCAATCAGCCCCAGCATTTT. This translates into CASSANSRHLSNQPQHF.

V gene TRBV28 combines with J gene TRBJ1-1, with no clear D. The germline CDR1 and CDR2 sequences are MDHEN and SYDVKM. The CDR3 has 14 residues. The V end was cut by 1 base, the J end by 1 base, with 7 bases between. The CDR3 DNA is TGTGCCAGCAGTTTATTATCCAGGAACACTGAAGCTTTCTTT. It codes for CASSLLSRNTEAFF.

This chain links TRBV19 with TRBJ2-2; no reliable D call. The CDR3 covers 14 residues. V was clipped by 0 bases and J by 3 bases, with 5 bases between them. Germline CDR1 reads LNHDA; CDR2 reads SQIVND (reference sequence). CDR3 amino acids: CASSIDRDTGELFF. The CDR3 DNA reads TGTGCCAGTAGTATAGACCGAGACACCGGGGAGCTGTTTTTT.

J is TRBJ1-2 and V is TRBV6-5; D remains unclear. The CDR3 has 13 amino acids. V lost 6 bases and J lost 1, with 9 bases in between. Germline CDR1 is MNHEY and CDR2 is SVGAGI. In DNA form, the CDR3 reads TGTGCCAGCAGGGCGGCGATTAACTATGGCTACACCTTC. Its protein is CASRAAINYGYTF.